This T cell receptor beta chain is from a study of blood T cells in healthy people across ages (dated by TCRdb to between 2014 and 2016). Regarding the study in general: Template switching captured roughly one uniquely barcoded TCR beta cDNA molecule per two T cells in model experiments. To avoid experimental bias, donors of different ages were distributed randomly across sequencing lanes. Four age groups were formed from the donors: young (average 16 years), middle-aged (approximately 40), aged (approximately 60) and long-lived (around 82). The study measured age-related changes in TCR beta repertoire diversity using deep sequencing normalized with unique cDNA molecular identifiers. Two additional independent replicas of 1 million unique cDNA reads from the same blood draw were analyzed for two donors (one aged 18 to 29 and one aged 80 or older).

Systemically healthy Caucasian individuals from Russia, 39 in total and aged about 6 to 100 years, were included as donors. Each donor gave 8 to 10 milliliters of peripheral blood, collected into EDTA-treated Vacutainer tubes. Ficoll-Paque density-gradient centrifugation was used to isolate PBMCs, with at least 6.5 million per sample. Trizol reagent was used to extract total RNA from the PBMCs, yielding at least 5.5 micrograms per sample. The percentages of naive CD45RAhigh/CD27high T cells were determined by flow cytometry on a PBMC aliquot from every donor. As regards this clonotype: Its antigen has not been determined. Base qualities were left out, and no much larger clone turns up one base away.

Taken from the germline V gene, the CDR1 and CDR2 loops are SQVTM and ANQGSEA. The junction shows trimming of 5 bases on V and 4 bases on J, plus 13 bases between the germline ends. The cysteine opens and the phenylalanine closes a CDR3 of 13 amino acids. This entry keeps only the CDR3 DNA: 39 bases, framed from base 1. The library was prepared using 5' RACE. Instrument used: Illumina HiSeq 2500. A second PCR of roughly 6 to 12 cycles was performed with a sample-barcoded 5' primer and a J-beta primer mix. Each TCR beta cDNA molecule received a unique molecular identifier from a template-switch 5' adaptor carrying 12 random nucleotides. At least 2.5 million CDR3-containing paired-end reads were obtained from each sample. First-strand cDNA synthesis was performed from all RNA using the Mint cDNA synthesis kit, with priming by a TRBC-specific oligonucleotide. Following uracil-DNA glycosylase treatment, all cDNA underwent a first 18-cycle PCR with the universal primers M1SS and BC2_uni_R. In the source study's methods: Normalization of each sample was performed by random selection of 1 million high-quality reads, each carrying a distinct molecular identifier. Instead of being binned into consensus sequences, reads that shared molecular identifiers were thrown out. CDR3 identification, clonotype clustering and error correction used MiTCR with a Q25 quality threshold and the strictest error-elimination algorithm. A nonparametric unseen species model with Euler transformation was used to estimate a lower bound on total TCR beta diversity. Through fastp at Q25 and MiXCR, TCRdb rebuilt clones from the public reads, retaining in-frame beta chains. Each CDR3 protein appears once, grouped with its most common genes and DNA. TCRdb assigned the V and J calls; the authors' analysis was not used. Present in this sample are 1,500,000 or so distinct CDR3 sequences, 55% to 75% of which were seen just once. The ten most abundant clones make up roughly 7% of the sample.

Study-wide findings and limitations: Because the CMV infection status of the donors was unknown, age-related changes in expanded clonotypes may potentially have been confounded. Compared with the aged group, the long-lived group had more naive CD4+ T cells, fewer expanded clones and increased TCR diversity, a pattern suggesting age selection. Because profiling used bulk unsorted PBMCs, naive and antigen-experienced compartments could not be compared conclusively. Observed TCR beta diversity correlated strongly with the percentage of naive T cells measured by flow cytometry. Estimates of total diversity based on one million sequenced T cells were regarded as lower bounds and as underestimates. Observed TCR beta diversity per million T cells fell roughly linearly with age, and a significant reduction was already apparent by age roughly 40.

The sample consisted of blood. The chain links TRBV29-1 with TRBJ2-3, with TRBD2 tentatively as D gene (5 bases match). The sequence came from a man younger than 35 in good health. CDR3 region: CSVLASSPDTQYF. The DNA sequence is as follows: TGCAGCGTTTTAGCGTCGAGCCCAGATACGCAGTATTTT.